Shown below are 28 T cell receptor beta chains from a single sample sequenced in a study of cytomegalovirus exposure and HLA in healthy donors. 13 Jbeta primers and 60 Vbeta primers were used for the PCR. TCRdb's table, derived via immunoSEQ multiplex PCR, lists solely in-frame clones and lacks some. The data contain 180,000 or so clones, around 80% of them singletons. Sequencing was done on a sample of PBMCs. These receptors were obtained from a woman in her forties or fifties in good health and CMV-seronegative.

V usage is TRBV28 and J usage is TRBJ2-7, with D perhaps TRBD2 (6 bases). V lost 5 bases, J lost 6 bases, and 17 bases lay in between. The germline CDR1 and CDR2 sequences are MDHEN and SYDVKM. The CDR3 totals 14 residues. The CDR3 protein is CASSPRVSGIEQYF. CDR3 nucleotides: TGTGCCAGCAGTCCCCGCGTTAGCGGTATCGAGCAGTACTTC.

CDR3 in amino acids: CASSPNPGLAGNEQFF. Written as DNA, the CDR3 is TGTGCCAGCAGCCCCAACCCGGGACTAGCGGGAAATGAGCAGTTCTTC. This rearrangement joins TRBV7-9 to TRBJ2-1; 13 bases line up with TRBD2. The CDR3 runs to 16 residues. Germline trimming cut 5 bases from V and 7 bases from J; bases unmatched to any gene: 8. Germline loops: CDR1 SEHNR, CDR2 FQNEAQ (reference sequence). Filled out from reference TRBV7-9 and TRBJ2-1, the complete variable domain reads DTGVSQNPRHKITKRGQNVTFRCDPISEHNRLYWYRQTLGQGPEFLTYFQNEAQLEKSRLLSDRFSAERPKGSFSTLEIQRTEQGDSAMYLCASSPNPGLAGNEQFFGPGTRLTVL.

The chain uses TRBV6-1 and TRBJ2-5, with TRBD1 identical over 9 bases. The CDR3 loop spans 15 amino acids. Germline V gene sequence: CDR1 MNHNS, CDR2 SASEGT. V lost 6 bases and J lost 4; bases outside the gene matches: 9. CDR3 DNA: TGTGCCAGCAGCCTCCACGGGACAGGGAGAGAGACCCAGTACTTC. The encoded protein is CASSLHGTGRETQYF.

The CDR3 spells CASSEDRGRETQYF. The CDR3 region has the DNA TGTGCCAGCAGTGAAGACAGGGGGAGAGAGACCCAGTACTTC. The V call is TRBV2, the J call TRBJ2-5, with TRBD1 matching 8 bases. The V and J ends lost 1 base and 4 bases, in that order; junction bases with no gene match: 2. Germline CDR1 SNHLY, CDR2 FYNNEI. This CDR3 has 14 residues. Complete variable domain (other parts from reference TRBV2 and TRBJ2-5): EPEVTQTPSHQVTQMGQEVILRCVPISNHLYFYWYRQILGQKVEFLVSFYNNEISEKSEIFDDQFSVERPDGSNFTLKIRSTKLEDSAMYFCASSEDRGRETQYFGPGTRLLVL.

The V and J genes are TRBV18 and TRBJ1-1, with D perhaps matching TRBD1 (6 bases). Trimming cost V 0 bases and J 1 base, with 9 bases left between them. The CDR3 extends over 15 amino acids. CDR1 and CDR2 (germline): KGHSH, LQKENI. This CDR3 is CASSPPRTANTEAFF. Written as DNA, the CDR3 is TGTGCCAGCTCACCACCGCGGACAGCGAACACTGAAGCTTTCTTT.

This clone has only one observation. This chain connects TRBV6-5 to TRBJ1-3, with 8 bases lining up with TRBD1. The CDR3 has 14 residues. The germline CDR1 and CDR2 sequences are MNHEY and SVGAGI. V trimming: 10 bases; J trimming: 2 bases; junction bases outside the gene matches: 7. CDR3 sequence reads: CATGQGRAGNTIYF. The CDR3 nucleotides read TGTGCCACCGGACAGGGAAGAGCTGGAAACACCATATATTTT.

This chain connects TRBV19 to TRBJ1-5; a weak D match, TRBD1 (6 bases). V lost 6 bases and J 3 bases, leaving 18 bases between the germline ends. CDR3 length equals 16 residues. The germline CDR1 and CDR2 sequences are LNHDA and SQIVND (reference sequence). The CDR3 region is CASRTTGVWNNQPQHF. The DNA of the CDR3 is TGTGCCAGTAGGACGACAGGCGTCTGGAACAATCAGCCCCAGCATTTT.

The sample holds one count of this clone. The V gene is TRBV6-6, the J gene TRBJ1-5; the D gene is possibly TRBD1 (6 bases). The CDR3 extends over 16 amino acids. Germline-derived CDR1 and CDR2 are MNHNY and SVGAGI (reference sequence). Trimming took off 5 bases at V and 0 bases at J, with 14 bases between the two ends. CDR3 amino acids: CASSRIGTHSNQPQHF. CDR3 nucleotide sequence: TGTGCCAGCAGTCGAATAGGGACACATAGCAATCAGCCCCAGCATTTT.

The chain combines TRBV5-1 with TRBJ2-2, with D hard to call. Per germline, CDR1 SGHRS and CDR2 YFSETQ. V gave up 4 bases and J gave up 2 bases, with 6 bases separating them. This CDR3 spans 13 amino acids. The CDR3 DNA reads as TGCGCCAGCAGCCCCTCCAACACCGGGGAGCTGTTTTTT. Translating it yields CASSPSNTGELFF.

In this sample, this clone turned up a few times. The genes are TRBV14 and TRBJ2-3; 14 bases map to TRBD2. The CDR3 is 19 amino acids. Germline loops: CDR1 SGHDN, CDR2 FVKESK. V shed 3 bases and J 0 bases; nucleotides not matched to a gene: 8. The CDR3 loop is CASSQKTSGGALSTDTQYF. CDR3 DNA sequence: TGTGCCAGCAGCCAGAAGACTAGCGGGGGGGCCTTGAGCACAGATACGCAGTATTTT.

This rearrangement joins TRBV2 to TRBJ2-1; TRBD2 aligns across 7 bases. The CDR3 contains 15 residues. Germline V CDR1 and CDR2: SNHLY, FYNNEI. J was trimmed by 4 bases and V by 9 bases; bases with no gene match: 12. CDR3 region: CARAGEGGRYNEQFF. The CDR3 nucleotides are TGTGCCAGAGCCGGGGAGGGAGGAAGGTACAATGAGCAGTTCTTC.

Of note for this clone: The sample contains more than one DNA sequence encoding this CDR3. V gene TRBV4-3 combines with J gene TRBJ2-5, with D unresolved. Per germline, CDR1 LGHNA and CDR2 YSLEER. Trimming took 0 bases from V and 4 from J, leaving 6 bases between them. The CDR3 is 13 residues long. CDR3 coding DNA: TGCGCCAGCAGCCAAGATCGAGGAGAGACCCAGTACTTC. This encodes CASSQDRGETQYF.

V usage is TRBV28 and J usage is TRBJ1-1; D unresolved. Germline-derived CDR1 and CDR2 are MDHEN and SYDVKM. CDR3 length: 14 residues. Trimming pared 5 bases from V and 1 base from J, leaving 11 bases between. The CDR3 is CASSPPGRNTEAFF. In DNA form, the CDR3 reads TGTGCCAGCAGTCCCCCGGGTAGGAACACTGAAGCTTTCTTT. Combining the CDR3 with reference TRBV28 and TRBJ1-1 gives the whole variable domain DVKVTQSSRYLVKRTGEKVFLECVQDMDHENMFWYRQDPGLGLRLIYFSYDVKMKEKGDIPEGYSVSREKKERFSLILESASTNQTSMYLCASSPPGRNTEAFFGQGTRLTVV.

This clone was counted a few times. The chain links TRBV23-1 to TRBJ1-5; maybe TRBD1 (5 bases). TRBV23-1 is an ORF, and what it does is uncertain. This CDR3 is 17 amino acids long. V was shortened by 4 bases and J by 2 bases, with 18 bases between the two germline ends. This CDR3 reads CASSPGDLQDCNQPQHF. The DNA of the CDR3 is TGCGCCAGCAGTCCGGGGGACCTGCAGGACTGCAATCAGCCCCAGCATTTT.

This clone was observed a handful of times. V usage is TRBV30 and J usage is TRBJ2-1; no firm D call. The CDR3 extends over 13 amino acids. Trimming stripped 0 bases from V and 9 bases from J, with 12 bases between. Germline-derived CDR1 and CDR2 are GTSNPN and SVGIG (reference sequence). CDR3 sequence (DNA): TGTGCCTGGAGTGTTTCTGAAAACGGTGAGCAGTTCTTC. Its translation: CAWSVSENGEQFF.

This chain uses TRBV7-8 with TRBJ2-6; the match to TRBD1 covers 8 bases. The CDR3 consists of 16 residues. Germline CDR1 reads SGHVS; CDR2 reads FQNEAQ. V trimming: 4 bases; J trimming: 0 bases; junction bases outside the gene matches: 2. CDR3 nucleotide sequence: TGTGCCAGCAGCTCGGACAGGGTCTCTGGGGCCAACGTCCTGACTTTC. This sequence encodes CASSSDRVSGANVLTF.

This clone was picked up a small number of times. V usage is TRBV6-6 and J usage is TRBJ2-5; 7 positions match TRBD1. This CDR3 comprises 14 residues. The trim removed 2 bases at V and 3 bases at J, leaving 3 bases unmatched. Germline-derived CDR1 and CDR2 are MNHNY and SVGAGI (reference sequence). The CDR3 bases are TGTGCCAGCAGTTACGCCGGACAGGAAGAGACCCAGTACTTC. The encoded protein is CASSYAGQEETQYF.

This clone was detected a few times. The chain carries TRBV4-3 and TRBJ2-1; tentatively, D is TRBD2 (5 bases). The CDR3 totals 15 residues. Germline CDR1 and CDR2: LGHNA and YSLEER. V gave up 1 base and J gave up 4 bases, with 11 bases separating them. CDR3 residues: CASSQGGSTYNEQFF. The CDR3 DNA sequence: TGCGCCAGCAGCCAAGGTGGGAGTACATACAATGAGCAGTTCTTC.

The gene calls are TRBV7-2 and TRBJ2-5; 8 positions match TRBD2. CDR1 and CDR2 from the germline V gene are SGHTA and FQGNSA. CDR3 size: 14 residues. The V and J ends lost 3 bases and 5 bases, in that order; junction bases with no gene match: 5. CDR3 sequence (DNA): TGTGCCAGCAGCTTCGGGGGGGCAGGGGAGACCCAGTACTTC. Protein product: CASSFGGAGETQYF.

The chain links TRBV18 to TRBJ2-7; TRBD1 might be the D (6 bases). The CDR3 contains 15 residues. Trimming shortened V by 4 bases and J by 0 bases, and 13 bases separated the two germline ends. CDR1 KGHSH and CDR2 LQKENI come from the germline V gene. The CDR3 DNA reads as TGTGCCAGCTCACTTACTACAGGGCCCTCCTACGAGCAGTACTTC. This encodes CASSLTTGPSYEQYF.

Written as DNA, the CDR3 is TGTGCCAGCAGTTATCAGTCATATAATTCACCCCTCCACTTT. This translates into CASSYQSYNSPLHF. This chain connects TRBV6-5 to TRBJ1-6, with D unresolved. The CDR3 covers 14 residues. Germline V gene data show CDR1 as MNHEY and CDR2 as SVGAGI. Trimming stripped 3 bases from V and 4 bases from J, with 7 bases between.

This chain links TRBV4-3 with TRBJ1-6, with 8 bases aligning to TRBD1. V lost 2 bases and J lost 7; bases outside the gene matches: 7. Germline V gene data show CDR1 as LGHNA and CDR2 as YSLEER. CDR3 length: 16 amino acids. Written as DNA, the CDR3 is TGCGCCAGCAGCCAACTGCACGGACAGGGAAATTCACCCCTCCACTTT. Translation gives CASSQLHGQGNSPLHF.

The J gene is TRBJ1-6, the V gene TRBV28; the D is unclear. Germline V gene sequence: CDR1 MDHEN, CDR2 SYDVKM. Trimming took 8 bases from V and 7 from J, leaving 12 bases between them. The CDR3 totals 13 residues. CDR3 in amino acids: CASGRTSNSPLHF. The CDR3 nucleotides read TGTGCCAGCGGCAGAACATCCAATTCACCCCTCCACTTT.

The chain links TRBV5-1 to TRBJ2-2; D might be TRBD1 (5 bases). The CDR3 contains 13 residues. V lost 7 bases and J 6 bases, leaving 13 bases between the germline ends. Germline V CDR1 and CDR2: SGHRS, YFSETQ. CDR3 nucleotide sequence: TGCGCCAGCTGCGCAGGGTCGGCCGGGGAGCTGTTTTTT. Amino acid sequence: CASCAGSAGELFF. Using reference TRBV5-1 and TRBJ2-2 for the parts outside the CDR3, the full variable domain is KAGVTQTPRYLIKTRGQQVTLSCSPISGHRSVSWYQQTPGQGLQFLFEYFSETQRNKGNFPGRFSGRQFSNSRSEMNVSTLELGDSALYLCASCAGSAGELFFGEGSRLTVL.

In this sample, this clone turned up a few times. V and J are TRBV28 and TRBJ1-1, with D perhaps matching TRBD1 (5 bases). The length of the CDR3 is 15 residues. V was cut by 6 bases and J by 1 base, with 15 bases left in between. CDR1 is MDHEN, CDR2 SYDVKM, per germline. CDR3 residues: CASRTPFQGNTEAFF. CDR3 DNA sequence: TGTGCCAGCAGGACCCCCTTCCAGGGGAACACTGAAGCTTTCTTT.

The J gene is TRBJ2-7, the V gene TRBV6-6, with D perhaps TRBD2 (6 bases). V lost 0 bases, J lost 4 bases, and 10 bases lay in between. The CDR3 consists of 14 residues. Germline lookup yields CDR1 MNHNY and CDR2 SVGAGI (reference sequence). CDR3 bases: TGTGCCAGCAGTTACTCGGAACGGGGGTACGAGCAGTACTTC. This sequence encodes CASSYSERGYEQYF.

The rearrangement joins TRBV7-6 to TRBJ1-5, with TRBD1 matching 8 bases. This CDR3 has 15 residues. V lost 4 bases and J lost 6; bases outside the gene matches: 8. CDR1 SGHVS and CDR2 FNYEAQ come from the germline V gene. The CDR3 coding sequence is TGTGCCAGCAGCTCTGATGCAGGGGGCGGTCAGCCCCAGCATTTT. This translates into CASSSDAGGGQPQHF.

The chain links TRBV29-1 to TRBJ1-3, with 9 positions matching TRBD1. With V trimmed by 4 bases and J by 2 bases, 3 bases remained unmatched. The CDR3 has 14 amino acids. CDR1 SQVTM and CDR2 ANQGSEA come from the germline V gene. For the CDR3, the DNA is TGCAGCGTTGCGGGACAGGGACCTGGAAACACCATATATTTT. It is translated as CSVAGQGPGNTIYF.